This TCR beta chain was sequenced during a study of shared clonotypes between healthy human individuals. Some clones are missing from TCRdb's copy, which holds only in-frame ones; the method was immunoSEQ multiplex PCR. Here the sample spans approximately 700,000 clones, about 80% being singletons. The CDR3 sequence is 15 residues long. The germline gives CDR1 SNHLY, CDR2 FYNNEI. The germline V and J ends were trimmed by 6 bases and 4 bases, with 19 bases remaining between them. Sequencing input: memory CD4+ T cells sorted from blood. Subset of the sample: CD45RA-negative fraction. This sequence originates from a woman aged 25-40 years in good health. The chain recombines TRBV2 with TRBJ2-7, with D perhaps TRBD2 (6 bases). Here the CDR3 DNA reads TGTGCCAGCAGAAGGAGGGTCAGGGATCAATACGAGCAGTACTTC. Translation gives CASRRRVRDQYEQYF.